The 18 T cell receptor beta chains in this list originate from one sample, sequenced in a study of cytomegalovirus exposure and HLA in healthy donors. Method: immunoSEQ multiplex PCR; TCRdb's copy keeps in-frame clones and lacks some. The data hold about 130,000 clones, with 85% to 90% observed a single time. What was sequenced was PBMCs. These receptors all come from a man younger than 45 in good health and CMV-seronegative.

This clone was observed a few times. This chain joins TRBV5-1 and TRBJ2-7, with TRBD2 matching 9 bases. V shed 2 bases and J 5 bases; nucleotides not matched to a gene: 5. This CDR3 is built from 14 residues. Germline V CDR1 and CDR2: SGHRS, YFSETQ. In DNA form, the CDR3 reads TGCGCCAGCAGCTTTGGTAGCGGGAGACACGAGCAGTACTTC. This gives the protein CASSFGSGRHEQYF.

The V call is TRBV5-1, the J call TRBJ2-7; 10 bases agree with TRBD1. Germline V CDR1 and CDR2: SGHRS, YFSETQ. V gave up 4 bases and J gave up 3 bases; unmatched junction bases: 7. CDR3 size: 15 residues. The CDR3 loop reads CASSRHGTGDYEQYF. DNA for the CDR3: TGCGCCAGCAGCCGCCACGGGACAGGGGACTACGAGCAGTACTTC.

This chain links TRBV5-8 with TRBJ1-5, with TRBD1 matching 7 bases. The germline gives CDR1 SGHTS, CDR2 YDEGEE. CDR3 length: 17 amino acids. V lost 6 bases to trimming and J lost 2 bases; unmatched junction nucleotides: 14. Here the CDR3 reads CASNVDRGPQGNQPQHF. Written as DNA, the CDR3 is TGTGCCAGCAACGTAGATAGGGGGCCCCAGGGCAATCAGCCCCAGCATTTT.

The chain has TRBV12-5 and TRBJ2-7; 10 bases line up with TRBD1. The CDR3 covers 14 residues. The V and J ends lost 5 bases and 13 bases, in that order; junction bases with no gene match: 14. CDR1 is LGHNT and CDR2 is FRNRAP in the germline V gene. The CDR3 reads CASGPSGTGVVPYF. CDR3 in DNA: TGTGCTAGTGGTCCATCTGGGACAGGGGTGGTTCCTTACTTC.

CDR3 loop: CASSFFAGSSYEQYF. In nucleotides, the CDR3 is TGTGCCAGCAGCTTCTTCGCGGGATCCTCCTACGAGCAGTACTTC. The chain combines TRBV11-2 with TRBJ2-7; D is possibly TRBD2 (6 bases). The CDR3 totals 15 residues. The germline V gene encodes CDR1 SGHAT and CDR2 FQNNGV. Between the trimmed V and J ends, which lost 3 bases and 0 bases, there was a span of 12 bases.

The genes are TRBV19 and TRBJ1-5; 11 bases match TRBD1. This CDR3 comprises 16 residues. The V gene's germline CDR1 is LNHDA and CDR2 SQIVND (reference sequence). V gave up 5 bases and J gave up 4 bases; unmatched junction bases: 7. This CDR3 is CASSVGTGGLNQPQHF. The CDR3 nucleotides are TGTGCCAGTAGTGTAGGGACAGGGGGACTGAATCAGCCCCAGCATTTT.

In this sample, this clone turned up once. In nucleotides, the CDR3 is TGCGCCAGCAGCCCCCCTCCCAGGGGCCCGAACACTGAAGCTTTCTTT. It translates to CASSPPPRGPNTEAFF. J is TRBJ1-1 and V is TRBV5-1; tentative D call: TRBD1 (6 bases). Trimming took 4 bases from V and 1 from J, leaving 17 bases between them. This CDR3 is 16 amino acids long. CDR1 SGHRS and CDR2 YFSETQ come from the germline V gene.

This chain joins TRBV6-1 and TRBJ2-6; D not certain. The germline V gene has CDR1 MNHNS and CDR2 SASEGT. The CDR3 is 15 amino acids. The germline V and J ends were trimmed by 6 bases and 0 bases, with 9 bases remaining between them. DNA for the CDR3: TGTGCCAGCAGCGCCGGAGACTCTGGGGCCAACGTCCTGACTTTC. Encoded protein: CASSAGDSGANVLTF.

The J gene is TRBJ2-2, the V gene TRBV6-6, with TRBD1 matching over 7 bases. Trimming took 1 base from V and 0 from J; bases not matched to a gene: 2. The germline gives CDR1 MNHNY, CDR2 SVGAGI (reference sequence). The CDR3 covers 16 residues. The CDR3 sequence: CASSYLTGANTGELFF. The DNA for the CDR3 is TGTGCCAGCAGTTACTTAACAGGGGCGAACACCGGGGAGCTGTTTTTT.

The rearrangement uses TRBV25-1 and TRBJ2-2, with D possibly being TRBD1 (6 bases). CDR1 is MGHDK and CDR2 is SYGVNS in the germline V gene. V was clipped by 5 bases and J by 5 bases, with 15 bases between them. The CDR3 has 15 residues. The CDR3, as DNA: TGTGCCAGCAGTCGATCAACAGGGAGAACCGGGGAGCTGTTTTTT. It translates to CASSRSTGRTGELFF.

The CDR3 DNA follows: TGCGCCAGCAGCTTTGTTGGGGGCGCAGATACGCAGTATTTT. This sequence encodes CASSFVGGADTQYF. This chain joins TRBV5-1 and TRBJ2-3, with D possibly TRBD1 on 6 matching bases. The V end lost 2 bases, the J end lost 4 bases, and 11 bases lay between the germline ends. Germline lookup yields CDR1 SGHRS and CDR2 YFSETQ. CDR3 size: 14 residues. Full variable domain (rest looked up from reference TRBV5-1 and TRBJ2-3): KAGVTQTPRYLIKTRGQQVTLSCSPISGHRSVSWYQQTPGQGLQFLFEYFSETQRNKGNFPGRFSGRQFSNSRSEMNVSTLELGDSALYLCASSFVGGADTQYFGPGTRLTVL.

The chain uses TRBV6-6 and TRBJ2-1; 8 bases fit TRBD1. The CDR3 spans 15 residues. With 2 bases clipped from V and 7 bases from J, the junction kept 7 bases outside the gene matches. CDR1 is MNHNY, CDR2 SVGAGI, per germline (reference sequence). In DNA, the CDR3 is TGTGCCAGCAGTTACAAAGACAGGGGTAAAAATGAGCAGTTCTTC. Protein: CASSYKDRGKNEQFF.

This sequence joins TRBV6-1 and TRBJ2-1; 8 bases map to TRBD1. The V segment lost 3 bases and the J segment 8 bases; nucleotides outside the gene matches: 3. The CDR3 spans 13 residues. Germline values: CDR1 MNHNS, CDR2 SASEGT. The CDR3 region has the DNA TGTGCCAGCAGTGAGGGGACAGGCTATGAGCAGTTCTTC. As protein: CASSEGTGYEQFF.

V gene TRBV7-3 combines with J gene TRBJ2-7, with D perhaps matching TRBD1 (6 bases). CDR1 is SGHTA and CDR2 is FQGTGA in the germline V gene. This CDR3 is built from 15 residues. Trimming left V 1 base short and J 6 bases short, with 16 bases between. The CDR3 reads CASSLNSGAQSEQYF. The CDR3 nucleotides read TGTGCCAGCAGCTTAAACTCAGGGGCGCAAAGCGAGCAGTACTTC.

Judged by abundance, this clone is medium-sized. The genes are TRBV15 and TRBJ2-3; 7 bases are a match to TRBD2. The CDR3 consists of 15 residues. The V segment lost 0 bases and the J segment 1 base; nucleotides outside the gene matches: 1. Germline CDR1 is LNHNV and CDR2 is YYDKDF (reference sequence). The CDR3 spells CATSRDREGTDTQYF. The DNA of the CDR3 is TGTGCCACCAGCAGAGATCGGGAGGGCACAGATACGCAGTATTTT.

The rearrangement joins TRBV5-6 to TRBJ2-7, with a weak D call TRBD1 (5 bases). There are 14 residues in the CDR3. Germline CDR1 is SGHDT and CDR2 is YYEEEE. V was clipped by 5 bases and J by 4 bases, with 16 bases between them. CDR3 bases: TGTGCCAGCAGACTGGCCTATAGGGGATACGAGCAGTACTTC. Amino acid sequence: CASRLAYRGYEQYF.

The chain has TRBV30 and TRBJ1-1; TRBD1 aligns across 8 bases. Germline V gives CDR1 GTSNPN, CDR2 SVGIG (reference sequence). V dropped 1 base and J dropped 5; count of bases not matched to a gene: 9. The CDR3 runs 15 residues. Here the CDR3 reads CAWSAGGARFTEAFF. CDR3 DNA: TGTGCCTGGAGTGCAGGGGGCGCGAGATTTACTGAAGCTTTCTTT.

The V call is TRBV12-5, the J call TRBJ1-5; D gene unclear. Germline V lookup: CDR1 LGHNT, CDR2 FRNRAP. This CDR3 region has 14 residues. Trimming pared 2 bases from V and 0 bases from J, leaving 5 bases between. As DNA, the CDR3 is TGTGCTAGTGGTTTGCGGGGTAGCAATCAGCCCCAGCATTTT. This codes for CASGLRGSNQPQHF.